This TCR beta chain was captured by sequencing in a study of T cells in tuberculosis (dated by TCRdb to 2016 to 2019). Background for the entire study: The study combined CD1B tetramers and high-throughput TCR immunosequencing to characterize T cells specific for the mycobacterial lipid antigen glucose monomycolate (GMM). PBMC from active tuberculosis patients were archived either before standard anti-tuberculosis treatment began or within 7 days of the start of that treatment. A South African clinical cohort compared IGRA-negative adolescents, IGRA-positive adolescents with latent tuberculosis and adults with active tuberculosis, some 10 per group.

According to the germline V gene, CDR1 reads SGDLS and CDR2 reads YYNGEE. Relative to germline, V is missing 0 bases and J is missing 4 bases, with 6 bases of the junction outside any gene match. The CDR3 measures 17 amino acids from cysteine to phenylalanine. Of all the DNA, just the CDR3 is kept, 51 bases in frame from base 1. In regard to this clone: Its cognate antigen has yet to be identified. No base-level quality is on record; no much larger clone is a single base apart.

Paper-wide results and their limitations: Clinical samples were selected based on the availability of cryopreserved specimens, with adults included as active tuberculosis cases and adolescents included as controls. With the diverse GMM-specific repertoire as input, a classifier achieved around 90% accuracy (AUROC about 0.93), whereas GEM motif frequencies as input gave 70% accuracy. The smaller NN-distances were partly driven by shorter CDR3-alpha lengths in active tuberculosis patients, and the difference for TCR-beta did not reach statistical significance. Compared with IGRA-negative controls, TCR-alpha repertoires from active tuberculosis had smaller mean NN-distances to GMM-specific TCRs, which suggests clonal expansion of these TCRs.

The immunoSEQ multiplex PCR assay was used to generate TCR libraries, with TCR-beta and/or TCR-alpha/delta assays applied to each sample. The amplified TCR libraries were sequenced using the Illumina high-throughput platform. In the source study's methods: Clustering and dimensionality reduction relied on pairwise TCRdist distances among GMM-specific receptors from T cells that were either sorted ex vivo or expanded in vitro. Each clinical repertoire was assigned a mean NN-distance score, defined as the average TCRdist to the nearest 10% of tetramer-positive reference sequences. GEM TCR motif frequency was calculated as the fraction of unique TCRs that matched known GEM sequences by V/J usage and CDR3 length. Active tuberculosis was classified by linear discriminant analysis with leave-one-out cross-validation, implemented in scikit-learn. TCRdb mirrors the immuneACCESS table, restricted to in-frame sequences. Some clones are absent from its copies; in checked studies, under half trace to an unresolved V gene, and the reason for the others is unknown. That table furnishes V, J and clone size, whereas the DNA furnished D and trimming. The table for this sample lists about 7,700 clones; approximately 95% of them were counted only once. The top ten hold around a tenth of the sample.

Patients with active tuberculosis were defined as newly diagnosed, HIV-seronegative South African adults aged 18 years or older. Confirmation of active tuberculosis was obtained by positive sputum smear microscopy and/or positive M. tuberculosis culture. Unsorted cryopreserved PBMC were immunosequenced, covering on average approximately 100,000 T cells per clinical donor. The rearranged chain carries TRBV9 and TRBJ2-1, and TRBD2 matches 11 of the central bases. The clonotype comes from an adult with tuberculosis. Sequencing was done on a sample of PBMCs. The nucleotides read TGTGCCAGCAGCGTAGGTCCGACTAGCGGGGCGTACAATGAGCAGTTCTTC. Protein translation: CASSVGPTSGAYNEQFF.